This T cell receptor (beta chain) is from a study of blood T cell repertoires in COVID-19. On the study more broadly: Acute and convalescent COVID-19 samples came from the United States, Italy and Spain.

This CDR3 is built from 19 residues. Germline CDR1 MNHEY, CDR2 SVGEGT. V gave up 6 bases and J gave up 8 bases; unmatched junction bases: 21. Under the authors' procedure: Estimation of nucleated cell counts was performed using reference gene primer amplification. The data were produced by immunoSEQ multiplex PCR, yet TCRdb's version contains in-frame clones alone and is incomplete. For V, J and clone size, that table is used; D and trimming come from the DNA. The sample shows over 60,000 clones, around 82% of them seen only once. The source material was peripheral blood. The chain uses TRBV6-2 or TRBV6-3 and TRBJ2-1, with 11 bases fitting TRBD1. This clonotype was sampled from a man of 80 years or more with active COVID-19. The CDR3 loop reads CASSGRTGGGSGWSDEQFF. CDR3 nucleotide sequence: TGTGCCAGCAGCGGCCGGACAGGGGGCGGGAGTGGATGGAGCGATGAGCAGTTCTTC.